This TCR beta chain was captured in a study of T cells in localized non-small cell lung cancer. Study-level results: Clonality of T cells reached its maximum in uninvolved adjacent lung, surpassing tumor. Among the top 100 tumor clones, a median about 57 appeared in adjacent lung. Heterogeneity remains possible, as sequencing covered one tumor region only.

Measured with immunoSEQ multiplex PCR; TCRdb has only the in-frame clones, and not every one. This sample has more than 30,000 clones, with around 84% found just once. Notes on this clone: What it binds is not known.

The CDR3 has 12 residues. The V and J ends lost 2 bases and 10 bases respectively, with 10 bases between them. Germline V gene lookup returns CDR1 SGHTA and CDR2 FQGNSA. The origin of this receptor is a male donor aged 60 or over with stage II squamous cell lung carcinoma. This specimen was peripheral blood, taken before any cancer treatment. The chain has TRBV7-2 and TRBJ2-3; no reliable D call. The CDR3 here is CASSLITYPQYF. For the CDR3, the DNA is TGTGCCAGCAGCTTAATCACCTACCCGCAGTATTTT.